One sample yielded the 23 T cell receptor beta chains listed below, sequenced in a study of cytomegalovirus exposure and HLA in healthy donors (dated by TCRdb to about 2017). The receptor library was made with the immunoSEQ multiplex PCR assay. For the multiplex PCR, a mixture combining 60 forward primers for TCR Vbeta segments and 13 reverse primers for TCR Jbeta segments was used. TCRdb re-hosts the immuneACCESS table, in-frame sequences only. Its copies lack some clones; in the studies checked, an unresolved V gene accounts for under half of them, and the cause for the rest is not known. Within this sample are 98,000 or so clones, with approximately 80% of them counted one time only. Together, the top ten hold about 5% of the sample. Material for sequencing was PBMCs. All receptors come from a woman under 30 in good health and CMV-seropositive.

The J gene is TRBJ2-5, the V gene TRBV7-9; no definite D call. The CDR3 is made up of 14 amino acids. The ends were cut back, 0 bases at V and 5 bases at J, with 10 bases in the middle. Germline assignment: CDR1 SEHNR and CDR2 FQNEAQ (reference sequence). The CDR3 region is CASSLALARETQYF. DNA for the CDR3: TGTGCCAGCAGCTTAGCGCTCGCCAGGGAGACCCAGTACTTC.

The rearrangement joins TRBV6-1 to TRBJ2-1; D perhaps matches TRBD1 (5 bases). This CDR3 spans 18 amino acids. Germline assignment: CDR1 MNHNS and CDR2 SASEGT. Deletions cut 0 bases from V and 8 bases from J, with 23 bases between. This CDR3 is CASSEAPVGARALHEQFF. CDR3 nucleotides: TGTGCCAGCAGTGAAGCGCCGGTTGGGGCACGGGCTTTACATGAGCAGTTCTTC.

The genes are TRBV27 and TRBJ1-5; the D gene is possibly TRBD1 (5 bases). CDR3 length equals 16 residues. Trimming removed 6 bases at V and 5 bases at J, with 20 bases between. CDR1 is MNHEY and CDR2 is SMNVEV in the germline V gene (reference sequence). The CDR3 coding sequence is TGTGCCAGCAGCCCTGTCTCCGTGGGGCGCTATCAGCCCCAGCATTTT. Translated, it gives CASSPVSVGRYQPQHF.

The V and J genes are TRBV5-1 and TRBJ2-7, with TRBD2 as a possible D gene (6 bases). The length of the CDR3 is 18 residues. In germline, CDR1 is SGHRS, CDR2 YFSETQ. The ends were cut back, 4 bases at V and 0 bases at J, with 23 bases in the middle. The CDR3 bases are TGCGCCAGCAGCCGGGCTAGCGCGACTACCATAAGCTCCTACGAGCAGTACTTC. Protein product: CASSRASATTISSYEQYF.

This clone was recorded only once. The chain couples TRBV2 to TRBJ2-1; TRBD2 is a possible D gene (5 bases). The CDR3 totals 12 residues. The V end lost 8 bases, the J end lost 7 bases, and 12 bases lay between the germline ends. Germline CDR1 is SNHLY and CDR2 is FYNNEI. CDR3 loop: CASRRVWNEQFF. The CDR3 DNA is TGTGCCAGCCGGCGGGTCTGGAATGAGCAGTTCTTC.

This chain links TRBV30 with TRBJ2-2, with 9 bases aligning to TRBD2. CDR3 length equals 16 residues. Unmatched junction bases numbered 7, after V lost 2 bases and J lost 3 bases. Germline-derived CDR1 and CDR2 are GTSNPN and SVGIG (reference sequence). The CDR3 protein is CAWSPAVAGDTGELFF. For the CDR3, the DNA is TGTGCCTGGAGTCCCGCGGTAGCGGGAGACACCGGGGAGCTGTTTTTT.

The V gene is TRBV7-9, the J gene TRBJ2-1; TRBD2 matches 9 bases. Losses at the gene ends were 5 bases for V and 6 bases for J; bases not matched to a gene: 8. Germline loops: CDR1 SEHNR, CDR2 FQNEAQ (reference sequence). This CDR3 has 15 residues. Here the CDR3 DNA reads TGTGCCAGCAGCACCTTAGCGGGGGAAGGCAATGAGCAGTTCTTC. Protein: CASSTLAGEGNEQFF.

The chain couples TRBV13 to TRBJ1-1; D uncertain. CDR1 PRHDT and CDR2 FYEKMQ come from the germline V gene (reference sequence). The CDR3 has 16 amino acids. V gave up 1 base and J gave up 4 bases, with 16 bases separating them. The CDR3 reads CASSLEGASTGTEAFF. DNA for the CDR3: TGTGCCAGCAGCTTAGAGGGAGCTTCGACGGGCACTGAAGCTTTCTTT. Full variable domain (outside the CDR3, taken from reference TRBV13 and TRBJ1-1): AAGVIQSPRHLIKEKRETATLKCYPIPRHDTVYWYQQGPGQDPQFLISFYEKMQSDKGSIPDRFSAQQFSDYHSELNMSSLELGDSALYFCASSLEGASTGTEAFFGQGTRLTVV.

The chain combines TRBV9 with TRBJ2-7; 7 nucleotides match TRBD1. The CDR3 is 16 amino acids. The germline V gene encodes CDR1 SGDLS and CDR2 YYNGEE. V gave up 2 bases and J gave up 4 bases; unmatched junction bases: 12. The CDR3 bases are TGTGCCAGCAGCGTGAACACCCCGGGACAGATATACGAGCAGTACTTC. This translates into CASSVNTPGQIYEQYF.

The rearrangement uses TRBV28 and TRBJ2-2; TRBD2 aligns across 9 bases. The germline V gene has CDR1 MDHEN and CDR2 SYDVKM. The ends lost 5 bases at V and 0 bases at J; junction bases unmatched: 1. This CDR3 region has 15 residues. The CDR3 nucleotides read TGTGCCAGCAGTCTAGCGGGGACGAACACCGGGGAGCTGTTTTTT. Its protein product is CASSLAGTNTGELFF.

The V and J genes are TRBV30 and TRBJ2-7; 7 bases are shared with TRBD1. Per the germline V gene, CDR1 is GTSNPN and CDR2 is SVGIG (reference sequence). V trimming: 7 bases; J trimming: 0 bases; junction bases outside the gene matches: 9. This CDR3 spans 14 amino acids. CDR3 protein: CASTGQTSSYEQYF. The CDR3 DNA reads TGTGCCTCAACGGGACAGACGAGCTCCTACGAGCAGTACTTC. The variable domain in full, completed from reference TRBV30 and TRBJ2-7, reads SQTIHQWPATLVQPVGSPLSLECTVEGTSNPNLYWYRQAAGRGLQLLFYSVGIGQISSEVPQNLSASRPQDRQFILSSKKLLLSDSGFYLCASTGQTSSYEQYFGPGTRLTVT.

The J gene is TRBJ1-2, the V gene TRBV6-5; 9 nucleotides agree with TRBD1. J gave up 13 bases and V 8 bases, and 17 bases lay outside the gene matches. Looked up from germline, CDR1 is MNHEY and CDR2 is SVGAGI. The CDR3 loop spans 14 amino acids. The CDR3 DNA reads TGTGCCAGCCTTCCGGGACAGGGCCCCTCTGGGTCCACCTTC. Its translation is CASLPGQGPSGSTF.

CDR3 nucleotides: TGTGCCAGCAGCTTGATCCAGGCCACTGAAGCTTTCTTT. Protein: CASSLIQATEAFF. J is TRBJ1-1 and V is TRBV5-6; no firm D call. The CDR3 length is 13 residues. Germline-derived CDR1 and CDR2 are SGHDT and YYEEEE. Trimming took off 1 base at V and 4 bases at J, with 8 bases between the two ends. Supplemented by reference TRBV5-6 and TRBJ1-1, the full variable domain reads DAGVTQSPTHLIKTRGQQVTLRCSPKSGHDTVSWYQQALGQGPQFIFQYYEEEERQRGNFPDRFSGHQFPNYSSELNVNALLLGDSALYLCASSLIQATEAFFGQGTRLTVV.

In this sample, this clone turned up a few times. V is TRBV5-4 and J is TRBJ1-1; D is unresolved. V was trimmed by 5 bases and J by 6 bases, leaving 8 bases between them. The CDR3 extends over 11 amino acids. Germline CDR1 is SGHNT and CDR2 is YYREEE (reference sequence). CDR3 residues: CASRGGAEAFF. The CDR3 bases are TGTGCCAGCAGGGGAGGCGCTGAAGCTTTCTTT. The full variable domain, rest sourced from reference TRBV5-4 and TRBJ1-1, is ETGVTQSPTHLIKTRGQQVTLRCSSQSGHNTVSWYQQALGQGPQFIFQYYREEENGRGNFPPRFSGLQFPNYSSELNVNALELDDSALYLCASRGGAEAFFGQGTRLTVV.

V is TRBV13 and J is TRBJ2-7; D gene ambiguous. This CDR3 is built from 14 residues. V was pared by 1 base and J by 2 bases, with 9 bases between. Germline CDR1 PRHDT, CDR2 FYEKMQ (reference sequence). CDR3 in amino acids: CASSLVGDPYEQYF. The CDR3 region has the DNA TGTGCCAGCAGCTTAGTAGGAGATCCCTACGAGCAGTACTTC.

This clone has only a few counts. V is TRBV6-4 and J is TRBJ2-1; the D gene is possibly TRBD1 (5 bases). Trimming pared 5 bases from V and 6 bases from J, leaving 11 bases between. Germline loops: CDR1 MRHNA, CDR2 SNTAGT. The CDR3 totals 13 residues. DNA of the CDR3: TGTGCCAGCAGTTTGAGCAGGGTCAATGAGCAGTTCTTC. Translating it yields CASSLSRVNEQFF.

The V call is TRBV5-6, the J call TRBJ2-3; D not certain. This CDR3 is 11 amino acids long. V was shortened by 3 bases and J by 6 bases, with 5 bases between the two germline ends. In germline, CDR1 is SGHDT, CDR2 YYEEEE. The CDR3 loop is CASSSRDTQYF. The DNA of the CDR3 is TGTGCCAGCAGCTCTAGGGATACGCAGTATTTT. Full variable domain (remainder filled in from reference TRBV5-6 and TRBJ2-3): DAGVTQSPTHLIKTRGQQVTLRCSPKSGHDTVSWYQQALGQGPQFIFQYYEEEERQRGNFPDRFSGHQFPNYSSELNVNALLLGDSALYLCASSSRDTQYFGPGTRLTVL.

The gene calls are TRBV5-1 and TRBJ2-3; 13 bases agree with TRBD2. The CDR3 totals 21 residues. J was trimmed by 3 bases and V by 0 bases; bases with no gene match: 16. The germline V gene has CDR1 SGHRS and CDR2 YFSETQ. Here the CDR3 DNA reads TGCGCCAGCAGCTTGGAGGGGTTCCCTCAACTAGCGGGAGGGCGAACAGATACGCAGTATTTT. This gives the protein CASSLEGFPQLAGGRTDTQYF.

V is TRBV28 and J is TRBJ2-7; D remains unclear. The CDR3 runs 13 residues. Trimming removed 2 bases from V and 3 bases from J, with 8 bases in between. Germline assignment: CDR1 MDHEN and CDR2 SYDVKM. Written as DNA, the CDR3 is TGTGCCAGCAGTTTACAGGTGGGCTACGAGCAGTACTTC. It encodes CASSLQVGYEQYF. The full variable domain, its missing parts supplied by reference TRBV28 and TRBJ2-7, is DVKVTQSSRYLVKRTGEKVFLECVQDMDHENMFWYRQDPGLGLRLIYFSYDVKMKEKGDIPEGYSVSREKKERFSLILESASTNQTSMYLCASSLQVGYEQYFGPGTRLTVT.

V and J are TRBV5-1 and TRBJ2-7, with D unclear. V lost 0 bases and J lost 3, with 19 bases in between. Germline V CDR1 and CDR2: SGHRS, YFSETQ. The CDR3 is 17 residues long. CDR3: CASSLGETRVGFYEQYF. CDR3 coding DNA: TGCGCCAGCAGCTTGGGAGAAACCCGGGTCGGGTTCTACGAGCAGTACTTC. The variable domain in full, with the rest retrieved from reference TRBV5-1 and TRBJ2-7, is KAGVTQTPRYLIKTRGQQVTLSCSPISGHRSVSWYQQTPGQGLQFLFEYFSETQRNKGNFPGRFSGRQFSNSRSEMNVSTLELGDSALYLCASSLGETRVGFYEQYFGPGTRLTVT.

This chain links TRBV1 with TRBJ2-3; the table's D call of TRBD2 was not tested on the DNA. TRBV1 is deemed a pseudogene. This CDR3 is 15 amino acids long. CDR3 nucleotides: TGCACCAGCAGCCGGAGACTAGCGGGAGGGGATACGCAGTATTTT. Translation gives CTSSRRLAGGDTQYF.

The gene calls are TRBV6-5 and TRBJ2-7, with 12 bases matching TRBD2. This CDR3 contains 16 residues. Trimming took 0 bases from V and 1 from J; bases not matched to a gene: 1. From germline, CDR1 is MNHEY and CDR2 SVGAGI. The CDR3 DNA sequence: TGTGCCAGCAGTTACTCTGGGACTAGCGGGTCCTACGAGCAGTACTTC. Translation gives CASSYSGTSGSYEQYF.

The rearrangement joins TRBV27 to TRBJ1-1; possibly TRBD1 for D (6 bases). Trimming pared 5 bases from V and 4 bases from J, leaving 17 bases between. Germline values: CDR1 MNHEY, CDR2 SMNVEV (reference sequence). CDR3 length: 15 residues. CDR3 DNA: TGTGCCAGCAGTAAGGGCCCGGGGGGCGTCACTGAAGCTTTCTTT. Protein sequence: CASSKGPGGVTEAFF.